The 14 T cell receptor beta chains presented below share a single source sample, sequenced in a study of T cell responses to AZD1222 COVID-19 vaccine (dated by TCRdb to the early 2020s). The library was made by the immunoSEQ multiplex PCR assay. TCRdb took over this immuneACCESS table, retaining in-frame rearrangements with V and J assigned. Such tables are incomplete; in checked studies, under half of the missing clones stem from an unresolved V gene, and the remainder is unexplained. In all, the sample holds around 190,000 clones, and more than 85% of those were seen once. The ten largest clones take up over 1.5% of the sample. In light of the paper, this sample's time point label describes: about 28 days (+/-7) after the second vaccine dose. The specimen was peripheral blood, collected 28 days after the second AZD1222 dose. These receptors came from an adult who received the AZD1222 COVID-19 vaccine.

The chain employs TRBV19 and TRBJ1-1, with D tentatively TRBD1 (6 bases). The V and J ends lost 10 bases and 6 bases respectively, with 18 bases between them. There are 13 residues in the CDR3. Germline CDR1 LNHDA, CDR2 SQIVND (reference sequence). The CDR3 nucleotides read TGTGCCACTAAACTTGGGGGGCTCGCTGAAGCTTTCTTT. Its translation: CATKLGGLAEAFF. Using reference TRBV19 and TRBJ1-1 for the parts outside the CDR3, the full variable domain is DGGITQSPKYLFRKEGQNVTLSCEQNLNHDAMYWYRQDPGQGLRLIYYSQIVNDFQKGDIAEGYSVSREKKESFPLTVTSAQKNPTAFYLCATKLGGLAEAFFGQGTRLTVV.

This chain links TRBV6-5 with TRBJ2-3; D may be TRBD1 (5 bases). This CDR3 comprises 12 residues. The V gene lost 4 bases and the J gene lost 6 bases, with 8 bases spanning the gap. CDR1 and CDR2 (germline): MNHEY, SVGAGI. The CDR3 spells CASSFRVDTQYF. Written as DNA, the CDR3 is TGTGCCAGCAGTTTCAGGGTTGATACGCAGTATTTT.

The chain combines TRBV5-1 with TRBJ1-2; unclear D gene. The V gene lost 1 base and the J gene lost 10 bases, with 11 bases spanning the gap. The CDR3 consists of 12 residues. Germline values: CDR1 SGHRS, CDR2 YFSETQ. In DNA, the CDR3 is TGCGCCAGCAGCTTGAGTCAACGGGCCTACACCTTC. Its protein product is CASSLSQRAYTF.

In its sample, this clone was seen once. The chain links TRBV7-3 to TRBJ1-6, with D unresolved. V was trimmed by 2 bases and J by 10 bases, leaving 9 bases between them. CDR3 size: 13 residues. Germline V gene data show CDR1 as SGHTA and CDR2 as FQGTGA. The CDR3 loop reads CASSLGMYSPLHF. In DNA, the CDR3 is TGTGCCAGCAGCTTAGGGATGTACTCACCCCTCCACTTT. The complete variable domain, with remaining parts taken from reference TRBV7-3 and TRBJ1-6, reads GAGVSQTPSNKVTEKGKYVELRCDPISGHTALYWYRQSLGQGPEFLIYFQGTGAADDSGLPNDRFFAVRPEGSVSTLKIQRTERGDSAVYLCASSLGMYSPLHFGNGTRLTVT.

The J gene is TRBJ2-1, the V gene TRBV4-1; the match to TRBD2 covers 10 bases. The V and J ends lost 2 bases and 7 bases, in that order; junction bases with no gene match: 8. Germline V gene data show CDR1 as MGHRA and CDR2 as YSYEKL. This CDR3 contains 16 residues. The CDR3 sequence: CASSQQSGTSVNEQFF. As DNA, the CDR3 is TGCGCCAGCAGCCAACAATCCGGGACTAGCGTGAATGAGCAGTTCTTC.

This clone was seen a handful of times. The chain recombines TRBV21-1 with TRBJ1-5. TRBV21-1 constitutes a pseudogene. The CDR3 contains 15 residues. The CDR3 spells CASSKRGGSNQPQHF. CDR3 coding DNA: TGTGCCAGCAGCAAAAGGGGGGGAAGCAATCAGCCCCAGCATTTT.

The chain has TRBV9 and TRBJ1-2; D might be TRBD1 (5 bases). In germline, CDR1 is SGDLS, CDR2 YYNGEE. CDR3 length: 15 amino acids. V shed 0 bases and J shed 2 bases, with 11 bases lying between them. CDR3 region: CASSVGRGINYGYTF. In DNA, the CDR3 is TGTGCCAGCAGCGTAGGGCGGGGGATAAACTATGGCTACACCTTC.

This rearrangement joins TRBV5-1 to TRBJ2-7; D ambiguous. This CDR3 region has 13 residues. V lost 4 bases to trimming and J lost 4 bases, with 12 bases between them. Germline lookup yields CDR1 SGHRS and CDR2 YFSETQ. This CDR3 is CASSDSYPYEQYF. The CDR3 nucleotides are TGCGCCAGCAGCGATAGTTACCCTTACGAGCAGTACTTC.

The chain recombines TRBV4-1 with TRBJ2-3; the match to TRBD1 covers 9 bases. The CDR3 contains 16 residues. Germline CDR1 is MGHRA and CDR2 is YSYEKL. The V segment lost 2 bases and the J segment 13 bases; nucleotides outside the gene matches: 16. The chain's CDR3 is CASSQIGLTGGQLEYF. The CDR3 DNA is TGCGCCAGCAGCCAAATAGGTTTGACAGGGGGACAATTAGAGTATTTT.

This clone was seen at least ten times. This sequence joins TRBV18 and TRBJ2-4, with unresolved D. The germline CDR1 and CDR2 sequences are KGHSH and LQKENI. This CDR3 contains 13 residues. V lost 2 bases to trimming and J lost 0 bases, with 2 bases between them. Written as DNA, the CDR3 is TGTGCCAGCTCACCAGGAGCCAAAAACATTCAGTACTTC. It codes for CASSPGAKNIQYF.

This sequence joins TRBV7-2 and TRBJ1-2, with TRBD1 identical over 7 bases. The trim removed 5 bases at V and 3 bases at J, leaving 3 bases unmatched. The CDR3 length is 13 residues. The germline V gene has CDR1 SGHTA and CDR2 FQGNSA. The CDR3 DNA sequence: TGTGCCAGCAGCCCAGGGGGGGACTATGGCTACACCTTC. It translates to CASSPGGDYGYTF.

The V and J genes are TRBV7-9 and TRBJ2-1; 11 bases are a match to TRBD1. CDR1 and CDR2 from the germline V gene are SEHNR and FQNEAQ (reference sequence). Trimming cost V 5 bases and J 7 bases; bases outside gene matches: 4. The length of the CDR3 is 14 residues. The CDR3 nucleotides are TGTGCCAGCAGCGCAAGGGACAGGGGGAATGAGCAGTTCTTC. This codes for CASSARDRGNEQFF.

CDR3 DNA sequence: TGTGCCAGCAGCTTACTAGGGAACACTGAAGCTTTCTTT. It translates to CASSLLGNTEAFF. The rearrangement joins TRBV7-2 to TRBJ1-1; D is uncertain. V was pared by 2 bases and J by 1 base, with 5 bases between. The CDR3 is 13 residues long. Per the germline V gene, CDR1 is SGHTA and CDR2 is FQGNSA.

The chain links TRBV19 to TRBJ2-7; 13 positions match TRBD2. This CDR3 is 17 amino acids long. CDR1 and CDR2 (germline): LNHDA, SQIVND (reference sequence). The ends lost 5 bases at V and 6 bases at J; junction bases unmatched: 13. The CDR3 region has the DNA TGTGCCAGTAGTCCCCGTCGGACTAGCGGGAGTTCGGGCGAGCAGTACTTC. Translating gives CASSPRRTSGSSGEQYF. Variable domain in full (rest from reference TRBV19 and TRBJ2-7): DGGITQSPKYLFRKEGQNVTLSCEQNLNHDAMYWYRQDPGQGLRLIYYSQIVNDFQKGDIAEGYSVSREKKESFPLTVTSAQKNPTAFYLCASSPRRTSGSSGEQYFGPGTRLTVT.